Below are 22 T cell receptor beta chains sequenced from a single sample in a study of blood T cell repertoires in COVID-19. Only in-frame clones appear in the TCRdb table, and some are missing; sequencing was by immunoSEQ multiplex PCR. The data hold a few hundred thousand clones, with around 85% observed a single time. The sample taken for sequencing was peripheral blood. The receptors derive from a human donor with COVID-19, enrolled during active disease. The donor label of this sample is uncertain.

The chain joins TRBV4-1 to TRBJ1-2; tentatively, D is TRBD1 (6 bases). The germline V and J ends were trimmed by 0 bases and 8 bases, with 10 bases remaining between them. Germline loops: CDR1 MGHRA, CDR2 YSYEKL. The CDR3 is 13 residues long. CDR3 residues: CASSQEPGTGYTF. The CDR3 coding sequence is TGCGCCAGCAGCCAAGAGCCAGGGACAGGCTACACCTTC.

Written as DNA, the CDR3 is TGTGCCAGCAGCTTGTATGCAGGGACAAGGGGTGGCTACACCTTC. This gives the protein CASSLYAGTRGGYTF. V is TRBV5-6 and J is TRBJ1-2; D perhaps matches TRBD1 (6 bases). Trimming took off 1 base at V and 7 bases at J, with 17 bases between the two ends. This CDR3 comprises 15 residues. The germline V gene encodes CDR1 SGHDT and CDR2 YYEEEE.

This chain links TRBV7-9 with TRBJ1-1; 7 positions agree with TRBD1. Trimming cost V 7 bases and J 0 bases; bases outside gene matches: 5. Germline CDR1 reads SEHNR; CDR2 reads FQNEAQ (reference sequence). CDR3 length: 14 amino acids. In DNA, the CDR3 is TGTGCCAGCACCCCGGGACAGATGAACACTGAAGCTTTCTTT. Amino acids: CASTPGQMNTEAFF.

There are a few counts of this clone. Other DNA variants within this sample encode the same CDR3. Here the CDR3 reads CASSLLQNTDTQYF. CDR3 in DNA: TGCGCCAGCAGCTTGCTACAGAACACAGATACGCAGTATTTT. The chain recombines TRBV5-1 with TRBJ2-3; D gene uncertain. V gave up 1 base and J gave up 2 bases, with 8 bases separating them. Looked up from germline, CDR1 is SGHRS and CDR2 is YFSETQ. The CDR3 contains 14 residues.

The CDR3 DNA sequence: TGCAGCGTTGACCCCTCAGGGGCCGGCACTGAAGCTTTCTTT. Its protein product is CSVDPSGAGTEAFF. The chain joins TRBV29-1 to TRBJ1-1; a possible D gene is TRBD1 (6 bases). The V gene's germline CDR1 is SQVTM and CDR2 ANQGSEA. V shed 3 bases and J shed 4 bases, with 15 bases lying between them. CDR3 length: 14 residues.

This clone was observed once. V and J are TRBV11-3 and TRBJ2-5; a weak D match, TRBD1 (5 bases). CDR1 and CDR2 from the germline V gene are SGHNT and YENEEA. The V and J ends lost 1 base and 1 base respectively, with 10 bases between them. CDR3 length: 15 residues. The CDR3 reads CASSLVPGPQETQYF. In DNA form, the CDR3 reads TGTGCCAGCAGCTTAGTGCCAGGGCCCCAAGAGACCCAGTACTTC.

The DNA of the CDR3 is TGTGCCAGCAGCCCCCGTGGGACAGGAGGAGACAATCAGCCCCAGCATTTT. Translation: CASSPRGTGGDNQPQHF. This chain connects TRBV3-1 (or the pseudogene TRBV3-2) to TRBJ1-5, with 8 bases lining up with TRBD1. Per germline, CDR1 LGHDT and CDR2 YNNKEL (reference sequence). The CDR3 has 17 residues. The V gene end was trimmed by 4 bases and the J gene end by 3 bases; junction bases not matched to a gene: 11.

This chain joins TRBV3-1 (or the pseudogene TRBV3-2) and TRBJ1-2; D may be TRBD1 (5 bases). From germline, CDR1 is LGHDT and CDR2 YNNKEL (reference sequence). The CDR3 has 15 residues. V lost 1 base and J lost 1, with 10 bases in between. This CDR3 reads CASSQVPGGNYGYTF. For the CDR3, the DNA is TGTGCCAGCAGCCAAGTCCCGGGGGGTAACTATGGCTACACCTTC.

This chain connects TRBV6-5 to TRBJ2-1; 7 bases are a match to TRBD2. The CDR3 consists of 14 residues. Germline V gene data show CDR1 as MNHEY and CDR2 as SVGAGI. V was clipped by 2 bases and J by 10 bases; unmatched bases: 8. CDR3 nucleotide sequence: TGTGCCAGCAGTTACAGGGGAGGGAGCGACGAGCAGTTCTTC. This encodes CASSYRGGSDEQFF.

The chain carries TRBV30 and TRBJ2-7, with D perhaps TRBD1 (6 bases). Germline V gene sequence: CDR1 GTSNPN, CDR2 SVGIG (reference sequence). Trimming left V 0 bases short and J 2 bases short, with 20 bases between. The length of the CDR3 is 17 residues. CDR3 coding DNA: TGTGCCTGGAGTGTCCCTCTTCCGGGACACGAGACCTACGAGCAGTACTTC. This sequence encodes CAWSVPLPGHETYEQYF.

This sequence joins TRBV7-9 and TRBJ2-7; 7 nucleotides align to TRBD1. The germline CDR1 and CDR2 sequences are SEHNR and FQNEAQ (reference sequence). After removal of 3 bases from V and 1 base from J, the junction contained 6 bases not matched to a gene. The CDR3 runs 15 residues. This CDR3 reads CASSFFGTVSYEQYF. The CDR3 nucleotides read TGTGCCAGCAGCTTCTTTGGGACAGTTTCCTACGAGCAGTACTTC.

This clone showed up just a few times. This rearrangement joins TRBV2 to TRBJ2-7; TRBD2 aligns across 11 bases. With V trimmed by 5 bases and J by 6 bases, 6 bases remained unmatched. The CDR3 totals 14 residues. Germline V lookup: CDR1 SNHLY, CDR2 FYNNEI. The CDR3 sequence is CASSPTSGRSEQYF. CDR3 nucleotide sequence: TGTGCCAGCAGTCCCACTAGCGGGAGAAGCGAGCAGTACTTC.

The chain employs TRBV7-3 and TRBJ2-3; 11 bases align to TRBD2. CDR3 length: 16 amino acids. J was trimmed by 0 bases and V by 4 bases; bases with no gene match: 3. From germline, CDR1 is SGHTA and CDR2 FQGTGA. CDR3 in DNA: TGTGCCAGCAGCTCGGGACTAGCGGCTAGCACAGATACGCAGTATTTT. Translated: CASSSGLAASTDTQYF.

This clone was found once. This sequence joins TRBV28 and TRBJ1-2; 8 bases are shared with TRBD1. CDR1 is MDHEN, CDR2 SYDVKM, per germline. With 6 bases clipped from V and 6 bases from J, the junction kept 6 bases outside the gene matches. The CDR3 spans 13 residues. In nucleotides, the CDR3 is TGTGCCAGCAGGCGGACAGGGAGGCATGGCTACACCTTC. As protein: CASRRTGRHGYTF.

This clone was detected a few times. The V call is TRBV7-9, the J call TRBJ2-7; the match to TRBD1 covers 9 bases. CDR3 length: 14 residues. V lost 4 bases to trimming and J lost 5 bases; unmatched junction nucleotides: 6. Germline values: CDR1 SEHNR, CDR2 FQNEAQ (reference sequence). CDR3 coding DNA: TGTGCCAGCAGCTCCAACAGGGGGCTCCACGAGCAGTACTTC. It encodes CASSSNRGLHEQYF.

This chain uses TRBV28 with TRBJ1-4, with a tentative D call TRBD1 (6 bases). Germline lookup yields CDR1 MDHEN and CDR2 SYDVKM. The CDR3 consists of 15 residues. V shed 6 bases and J shed 3 bases, with 14 bases lying between them. The CDR3 protein is CASRGATLANEKLFF. The CDR3 DNA sequence: TGTGCCAGCAGGGGGGCGACATTGGCTAATGAAAAACTGTTTTTT. The full variable domain, with the rest looked up from reference TRBV28 and TRBJ1-4, is DVKVTQSSRYLVKRTGEKVFLECVQDMDHENMFWYRQDPGLGLRLIYFSYDVKMKEKGDIPEGYSVSREKKERFSLILESASTNQTSMYLCASRGATLANEKLFFGSGTQLSVL.

This clone was seen repeatedly, ten times or more. V usage is TRBV28 and J usage is TRBJ1-2, with D tentatively TRBD1 (6 bases). Trimming removed 5 bases at V and 8 bases at J, with 30 bases between. The germline gives CDR1 MDHEN, CDR2 SYDVKM. This CDR3 has 18 residues. The CDR3 reads CASSDIYDRRLVLRGYTF. CDR3 nucleotides: TGTGCCAGCAGTGATATTTATGACAGGCGACTCGTTTTAAGGGGCTACACCTTC.

This clone was observed a few times. The chain is built from TRBV30 and TRBJ1-2; TRBD1 aligns across 8 bases. The CDR3 length is 15 residues. Germline CDR1 is GTSNPN and CDR2 is SVGIG (reference sequence). Germline trimming cut 3 bases from V and 1 base from J; bases unmatched to any gene: 7. The CDR3 region is CAWSPDRALNYGYTF. The CDR3 bases are TGTGCCTGGAGCCCGGACAGGGCGCTTAACTATGGCTACACCTTC.

V gene TRBV19 combines with J gene TRBJ2-3, with 10 nucleotides matching TRBD1. This CDR3 is built from 16 residues. Germline V CDR1 and CDR2: LNHDA, SQIVND (reference sequence). V lost 7 bases to trimming and J lost 4 bases; unmatched junction nucleotides: 11. CDR3 in amino acids: CASKLSGQGFPDTQYF. CDR3 coding DNA: TGTGCCAGTAAGCTCTCGGGACAGGGGTTTCCAGATACGCAGTATTTT.

The rearrangement uses TRBV19 and TRBJ2-2, with TRBD2 matching 11 bases. Germline CDR1 and CDR2: LNHDA and SQIVND (reference sequence). The CDR3 covers 18 residues. The V segment lost 5 bases and the J segment 6 bases; nucleotides outside the gene matches: 14. CDR3 in DNA: TGTGCCAGTAGTCCCCCCCTTAGCGGGAGGGCCGTCGCCGGGGAGCTGTTTTTT. The encoded protein is CASSPPLSGRAVAGELFF. The whole variable domain, filled in from reference TRBV19 and TRBJ2-2, reads DGGITQSPKYLFRKEGQNVTLSCEQNLNHDAMYWYRQDPGQGLRLIYYSQIVNDFQKGDIAEGYSVSREKKESFPLTVTSAQKNPTAFYLCASSPPLSGRAVAGELFFGEGSRLTVL.

The chain uses TRBV2 and TRBJ2-2, with D uncertain. Germline loops: CDR1 SNHLY, CDR2 FYNNEI. Deletions cut 6 bases from V and 3 bases from J, with 11 bases between. The CDR3 totals 14 residues. CDR3 region: CASRRNRDTGELFF. CDR3 DNA: TGTGCCAGCAGGCGTAACCGGGACACCGGGGAGCTGTTTTTT.

This chain links TRBV6-4 with TRBJ1-1; 8 nucleotides match TRBD1. This CDR3 comprises 12 residues. V trimming: 4 bases; J trimming: 8 bases; junction bases outside the gene matches: 3. CDR1 and CDR2 (germline): MRHNA, SNTAGT. The CDR3 here is CASSGWTGEAFF. The CDR3 coding sequence is TGTGCCAGCAGTGGTTGGACAGGGGAAGCTTTCTTT.